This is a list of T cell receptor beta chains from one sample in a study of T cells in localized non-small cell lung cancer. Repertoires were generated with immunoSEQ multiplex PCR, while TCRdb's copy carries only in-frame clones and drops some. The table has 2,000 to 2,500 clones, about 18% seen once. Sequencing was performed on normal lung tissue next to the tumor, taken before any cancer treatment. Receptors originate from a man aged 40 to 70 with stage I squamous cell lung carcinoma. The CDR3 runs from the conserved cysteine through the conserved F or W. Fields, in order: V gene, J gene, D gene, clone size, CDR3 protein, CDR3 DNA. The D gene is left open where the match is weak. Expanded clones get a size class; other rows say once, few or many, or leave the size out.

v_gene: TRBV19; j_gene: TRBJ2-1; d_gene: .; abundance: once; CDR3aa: CASRATRAPTEQFF; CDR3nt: TGTGCCAGTAGGGCGACCAGGGCCCCCACTGAGCAGTTCTTC
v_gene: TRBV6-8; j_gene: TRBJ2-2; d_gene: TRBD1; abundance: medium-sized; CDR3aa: CAISPGTADRGELFF; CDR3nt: TGTGCCATCAGTCCCGGGACAGCGGACCGCGGGGAGCTGTTTTTT
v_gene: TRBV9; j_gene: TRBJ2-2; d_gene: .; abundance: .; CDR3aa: CASSVVSVSGGELFF; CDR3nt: TGTGCCAGCAGCGTAGTGTCGGTTTCGGGCGGGGAGCTGTTTTTT
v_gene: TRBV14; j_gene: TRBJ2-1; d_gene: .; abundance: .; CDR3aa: CASSPTGRGGPGDNEQFF; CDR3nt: TGTGCCAGCAGCCCCACGGGCAGGGGTGGGCCCGGAGACAATGAGCAGTTCTTC
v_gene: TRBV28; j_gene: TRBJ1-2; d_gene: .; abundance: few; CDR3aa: CASTDLNYGYTF; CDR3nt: TGTGCCAGCACAGACCTAAACTATGGCTACACCTTC
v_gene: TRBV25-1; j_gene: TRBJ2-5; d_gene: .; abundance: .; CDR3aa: CASSATGARETQYF; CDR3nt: TGTGCCAGCAGTGCGACAGGAGCAAGAGAGACCCAGTACTTC
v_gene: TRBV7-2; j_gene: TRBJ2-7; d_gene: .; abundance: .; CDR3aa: CASSLVGTYEQYF; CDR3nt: TGTGCCAGCAGCTTAGTAGGTACCTACGAGCAGTACTTC
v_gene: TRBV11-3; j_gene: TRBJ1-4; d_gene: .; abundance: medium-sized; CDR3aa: CASSLDSRSEKLFF; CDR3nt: TGTGCCAGCAGCCTGGACAGTCGTAGCGAAAAACTGTTTTTT
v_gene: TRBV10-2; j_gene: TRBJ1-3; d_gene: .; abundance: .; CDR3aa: CASSDWFISGNTIYF; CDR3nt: TGCGCCAGCAGTGATTGGTTTATCTCTGGAAACACCATATATTTT
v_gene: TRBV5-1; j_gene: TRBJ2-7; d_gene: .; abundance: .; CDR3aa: CASRATGGPYEQYF; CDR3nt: TGCGCCAGCAGAGCGACAGGAGGGCCCTACGAGCAGTACTTC
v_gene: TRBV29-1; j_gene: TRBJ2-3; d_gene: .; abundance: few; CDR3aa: CSAPGDTDTQYF; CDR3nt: TGCAGCGCCCCTGGGGACACAGATACGCAGTATTTT
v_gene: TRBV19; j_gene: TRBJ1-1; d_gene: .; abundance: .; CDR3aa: CASSGKHHTEAFF; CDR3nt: TGTGCCAGTAGTGGTAAGCACCACACTGAAGCTTTCTTT